The rows below give T cell receptor beta chains drawn from one sample of a study of molecular identifiers for immune sequencing clone quantification. TCRdb ran MiXCR on the PCR reads and lists one entry per CDR3 protein. The data hold fewer than 350,000 distinct CDR3 sequences, with 20% to 25% observed a single time. Sequenced: naive CD8+ T cells from blood, with Jurkat cell RNA spiked in. These receptors were taken from a human donor in good health. Some libraries in this study had Jurkat cell RNA spiked in. The CDR3 runs from the conserved cysteine through the conserved F or W. D genes are given only for firm matches. Size values are once, few and many counts, or a class for expanded clones, and some rows have none.

V gene	clone size	D gene	J gene	CDR3 DNA	CDR3 protein
TRBV30	many	-	TRBJ1-1	TGTGCCTGGAACAAGACACCGTTGGACACTGAAGCTTTCTTT	CAWNKTPLDTEAFF
TRBV7-9	few	-	TRBJ2-7	TGTGCCAGCAGCTTAGCCCCTTCGACAGAGGCCTACGAGCAGTACTTC	CASSLAPSTEAYEQYF
TRBV6-5	many	TRBD1	TRBJ1-3	TGTGCCAGCAGTTACTCGACAGGGCCCGGAAACACCATATATTTT	CASSYSTGPGNTIYF
TRBV7-9	many	-	TRBJ1-1	TGTGCCAGCAGCCGTGGGTACACTGAAGCTTTCTTT	CASSRGYTEAFF
TRBV2	many	-	TRBJ2-3	TGTGCCAGCAGCACTGGAACTGACCACACAGATACGCAGTATTTT	CASSTGTDHTDTQYF
TRBV3-1	-	TRBD1	TRBJ1-1	TGTGCCAGCAGCCTACAATCTGACAGGGGGACTGAAGCTCTCTTT	CASSLQSDRGTEALF
TRBV15	-	TRBD2	TRBJ2-7	TGTGCCACCAGCAGAGAGATAGCGGGAGCCTCCGAGCAGTACTTC	CATSREIAGASEQYF
TRBV28	few	TRBD1	TRBJ2-3	TGTGCCAGCAGGGAGCTAGGACAGGGCAGCACAGATACGCAGTATTTT	CASRELGQGSTDTQYF
TRBV7-9	many	-	TRBJ2-5	TGTGCCAGCAGCTGGCAGGGGGGAGAGACCCAGTACTTC	CASSWQGGETQYF
TRBV7-9	many	-	TRBJ2-5	TGTGCCAGCAGCTTAGGAGTCGGATATGAGACCCAGTACTTC	CASSLGVGYETQYF
TRBV2	-	-	TRBJ2-3	TGTGCCAGCACCACAGGCCAGGGTGCGCCGAGAGGCACAGATACGCAGTATTTT	CASTTGQGAPRGTDTQYF
TRBV6-2/TRBV6-3	-	-	TRBJ2-3	TGTGCCAGCAGTTTCCCTATGAACACAGATACGCAGTATTTT	CASSFPMNTDTQYF
TRBV11-2	many	-	TRBJ1-1	TGTGCCAGCAGCTTAAGGAGGGTCCCTTACACTGAAGCTTTCTTT	CASSLRRVPYTEAFF
TRBV12-5	-	-	TRBJ2-3	TGTGCTAGTGGCCCTCCACTGGGGGATACGCAGTATTTT	CASGPPLGDTQYF
TRBV27	many	TRBD1	TRBJ2-2	TGTGCCAGCAGTCCCTTGAATGTACAGGGGCCAATAACCGGGGAGCTGTTTTTT	CASSPLNVQGPITGELFF
TRBV7-9	many	-	TRBJ1-4	TGTGCCAGCAGCTTAGCGACAGATCCCGATGAAAAACTGTTTTTT	CASSLATDPDEKLFF
TRBV28	many	TRBD2	TRBJ2-3	TGTGCCAGCAGTTTATTTAGAGCGGGAGGTACAGATACGCAGTATTTT	CASSLFRAGGTDTQYF
TRBV5-1	many	-	TRBJ1-6	TGCGCCAGCAGCCATGGACGCTCCTATAATTCACCCCTCCACTTT	CASSHGRSYNSPLHF
TRBV9	many	-	TRBJ1-1	TGTGCCAGCAGCGGAGGCGGGCAGGGCGAGAACACTGAAGCTTTCTTT	CASSGGGQGENTEAFF
TRBV7-9	-	-	TRBJ1-6	TGTGCCAGCGGCTTAGTAGGGGGGAGAGGACAAACAGATTATAATTCACCCCTCCACTTT	CASGLVGGRGQTDYNSPLHF
TRBV9	many	-	TRBJ1-5	TGTGCCAGCAGCGCAACAGGGTCTAACAATCAGCCCCAGCATTTT	CASSATGSNNQPQHF
TRBV12-3/TRBV12-4	many	TRBD2	TRBJ2-3	TGTGCCACCGCTAGCGGGGGTACAGATACGCAGTATTTT	CATASGGTDTQYF
TRBV5-8	-	-	TRBJ1-2	TGTGCCAGCAGCATACCGGGACCTCCTAACTATGGCTACACCTTC	CASSIPGPPNYGYTF
TRBV20-1	few	-	TRBJ1-1	TGCAGTGCTGTACCGGCAGGTAATTGGGACGTTGGGACTGAAGCTTTCTTT	CSAVPAGNWDVGTEAFF
TRBV20-1	few	-	TRBJ1-1	TGCAGTGCTAGATTTGCCGGGAATGGGATCACTGAAGCTTTCTTT	CSARFAGNGITEAFF
TRBV7-9	many	-	TRBJ2-6	TGTGCCAGCAGCTTAGGCTCCTCTGGGGCCAACGTCCTGACTTTC	CASSLGSSGANVLTF
TRBV5-6	-	-	TRBJ1-2	TGTGCCAGCAGCTTGTTGGGGGGCCTTGACTACACCTTC	CASSLLGGLDYTF
TRBV7-8	once	-	TRBJ2-3	TGTGCCAGCAGCTTAGCCGACAGAGTAAGCACAGATACGCAGTATTTT	CASSLADRVSTDTQYF
TRBV4-2	many	-	TRBJ1-5	TGTGCCAGCAGCCAAGTAGACACTAGCAATCAGCCCCAGCATTTT	CASSQVDTSNQPQHF
TRBV12-3/TRBV12-4	many	-	TRBJ1-1	TGTGCCAGCCGCGGTCGGGAGGCTTTCTTT	CASRGREAFF
TRBV15	many	-	TRBJ1-5	TGTGCCACCAGCAGAGACAGAAGTTATAGCAATCAGCCCCAGCATTTT	CATSRDRSYSNQPQHF
TRBV30	many	-	TRBJ1-1	TGTGCCTGGAGGGGTGGGATGAACACTGAAGCTTTCTTT	CAWRGGMNTEAFF
TRBV27	-	-	TRBJ1-4	TGTGCCAGCAGCCCAGTTTGGGGCGGAACTAATGAAAAACTGTTTTTT	CASSPVWGGTNEKLFF
TRBV6-5	many	-	TRBJ1-4	TGTGCCAGCAGTCCAAGGGCAACTAATGAAAAACTGTTTTTT	CASSPRATNEKLFF
TRBV7-2	many	TRBD2	TRBJ2-3	TGTGCCAGCAGCGAGCTTAGAGCGGGAGACGCAGATACGCAGTATTTT	CASSELRAGDADTQYF
TRBV5-4	many	TRBD2	TRBJ2-1	TGTGCCAGCAGCCCATGGTCTAGCGGGGGCTTCAATGAGCAGTTCTTC	CASSPWSSGGFNEQFF
TRBV20-1	once	-	TRBJ2-5	TGCTGTGCTACGACAGACGGTGAGACCCAGTACTTC	CCATTDGETQYF
TRBV4-3	-	-	TRBJ1-5	TGCGCCAGCAGCCGAGTCGTTGGATTGGAGTCCCAGCATTTT	CASSRVVGLESQHF
TRBV7-9	few	-	TRBJ2-7	TGTGCCAGCAGCTTACACCAGGGCTACTCCTACGAGCAGTACTTC	CASSLHQGYSYEQYF
TRBV4-3	few	TRBD2	TRBJ2-3	TGCGCCAGCAGCCAAGGGGCCGGGGGAACTAGCGGGACTTGGGGAACAGATACGCAGTATTTT	CASSQGAGGTSGTWGTDTQYF
TRBV4-1	-	-	TRBJ2-2	TGCGCCAGCAGCCAAGGCCCGGGACCGAACACCGGGGAGCTGTTTTTT	CASSQGPGPNTGELFF
TRBV25-1	-	-	TRBJ2-3	TGTGCCAGCAGGGCCGATAAGGGCCTAGGCACAGGTACGCAGTATTTT	CASRADKGLGTGTQYF
TRBV30	many	-	TRBJ1-5	TGTGCCTGTCGTTTGCAGCCCCAGCATTTT	CACRLQPQHF
TRBV10-1	-	TRBD1	TRBJ2-4	TGCGCCAGCAGTCAGGGGGCTACAAACATTCAGTACTTC	CASSQGATNIQYF
TRBV7-9	many	-	TRBJ2-7	TGTGCCAGCAGCTGGACCCTCTACGAGCAGTACTTC	CASSWTLYEQYF
TRBV27	many	-	TRBJ2-3	TGTGTTTCTCGGAGGGGAAGCGCTAGCACAGATACGCAGTATTTT	CVSRRGSASTDTQYF
TRBV7-2	many	TRBD2	TRBJ2-1	TGTGCCAGCAGCTACGGGACTAGCGGGGGCCGAGGGCTCGGTGAGCAGTTCTTC	CASSYGTSGGRGLGEQFF
TRBV6-5	many	TRBD1	TRBJ2-7	TGTGCCAGCAGTTACCGCGGACAGGGCTACGAGCAGTACTTC	CASSYRGQGYEQYF
TRBV29-1	many	TRBD1	TRBJ2-4	TGCAGCGCGACTGTGACAGGGAAAAACATTCAGTACTTC	CSATVTGKNIQYF
TRBV7-9	few	TRBD1	TRBJ2-1	TGTGCCAGCAGCCCGGCGGGACAGGCTACCCAAAGCTCCTACAATGAGCAGTTCTTC	CASSPAGQATQSSYNEQFF